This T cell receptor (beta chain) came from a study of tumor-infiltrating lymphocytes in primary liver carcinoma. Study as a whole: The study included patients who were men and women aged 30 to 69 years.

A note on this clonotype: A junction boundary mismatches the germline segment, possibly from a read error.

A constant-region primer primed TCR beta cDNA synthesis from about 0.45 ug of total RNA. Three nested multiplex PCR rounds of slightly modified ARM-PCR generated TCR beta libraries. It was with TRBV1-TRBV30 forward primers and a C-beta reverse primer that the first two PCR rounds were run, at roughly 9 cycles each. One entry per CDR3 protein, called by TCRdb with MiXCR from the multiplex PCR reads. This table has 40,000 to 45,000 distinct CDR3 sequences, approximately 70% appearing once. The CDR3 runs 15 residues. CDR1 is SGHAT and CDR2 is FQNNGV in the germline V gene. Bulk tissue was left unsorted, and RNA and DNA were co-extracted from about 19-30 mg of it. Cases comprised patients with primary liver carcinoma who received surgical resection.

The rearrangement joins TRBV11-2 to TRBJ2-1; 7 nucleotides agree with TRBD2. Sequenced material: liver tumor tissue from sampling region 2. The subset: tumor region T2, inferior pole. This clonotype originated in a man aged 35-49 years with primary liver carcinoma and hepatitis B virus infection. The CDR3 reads CASSLDGGLINEHFF. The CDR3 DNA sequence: TGCGCCAGCAGCTTAGATGGGGGACTAATCAATGAGCACTTCTTC.